This is a list of T cell receptor beta chains from one sample in a study of vaccination and CD4 T cells after COVID-19. Which antigens these TCRs recognize remains unknown. TCRdb reprocessed the PCR reads via MiXCR and lists one record per CDR3 protein. This sample carries about 20,000 distinct CDR3 sequences, approximately 60% of them seen once, and the ten largest clones take 3.5% to 4.5%. Sequenced input: CD4+ T cells from blood, cultured in vitro. Receptors were obtained from a human donor who had recovered from COVID-19. CDR3s include the opening cysteine and the closing phenylalanine or tryptophan. Fields, in order: D gene, clone size, V gene, J gene, CDR3 protein, CDR3 DNA. A D gene is named only where the DNA matches it firmly. Size tells how often a clone was seen (once, few, many) or the class of an expanded clone, and some rows leave it out.

TRBD1	.	TRBV5-4	TRBJ1-2	CASSLRTGPNYGYTF	TGTGCCAGCAGCTTGAGGACAGGGCCCAACTATGGCTACACCTTC
.	.	TRBV7-2	TRBJ1-3	CASSLRGGNSGNTIYF	TGTGCCAGCAGCTTAAGGGGCGGGAACTCTGGAAACACCATATATTTT
TRBD1	.	TRBV7-8	TRBJ1-1	CASSLVQGASTEAFF	TGTGCCAGCAGCTTAGTGCAGGGGGCGAGCACTGAAGCTTTCTTT
.	few	TRBV28	TRBJ1-6	CASGTGTVNSPLHF	TGTGCCAGCGGCACCGGGACTGTGAATTCACCCCTCCACTTT
.	once	TRBV30	TRBJ1-2	CAWSADSSLYGYTF	TGTGCCTGGAGTGCGGACAGTTCGCTCTATGGCTACACCTTC
.	few	TRBV20-1	TRBJ1-5	CSATQGNQPQHF	TGCAGTGCTACCCAGGGAAATCAGCCCCAGCATTTT
.	once	TRBV19	TRBJ1-2	CASSMGLLGEGYTF	TGTGCCAGTAGTATGGGCCTCCTTGGCGAGGGCTACACCTTC
.	.	TRBV30	TRBJ1-2	CAWSVSLYYGYTF	TGTGCCTGGAGTGTCTCGCTGTACTATGGCTACACCTTC
.	.	TRBV20-1	TRBJ2-3	CSARDGRTDTQYF	TGCAGTGCCAGGGACGGCCGCACAGATACGCAGTATTTT
TRBD2	.	TRBV7-2	TRBJ2-3	CASTRGTRKGDTQYF	TGTGCCAGCACCCGGGGGACTAGGAAAGGCGATACGCAGTATTTT
.	.	TRBV7-2	TRBJ1-2	CASSLERGAIYGYTF	TGTGCCAGCAGCTTAGAGCGGGGGGCGATCTATGGCTACACCTTC
.	.	TRBV6-5	TRBJ2-2	CASSWRVRTGELFF	TGTGCCAGCAGTTGGAGGGTTCGCACCGGGGAGCTGTTTTTT
TRBD1	few	TRBV20-1	TRBJ1-5	CSASLGGGQQPQHF	TGCAGTGCTAGTTTAGGGGGGGGACAGCAGCCCCAGCATTTT
TRBD1	.	TRBV20-1	TRBJ2-7	CSAGQGAVEQYF	TGCAGTGCTGGTCAGGGGGCCGTCGAGCAGTACTTC
TRBD2	once	TRBV6-8	TRBJ2-5	CASSFLASGFKETQYF	TGTGCCAGCAGTTTTCTAGCTAGCGGGTTCAAAGAGACCCAGTACTTC
.	.	TRBV28	TRBJ1-6	CASSTVSNSPLHF	TGTGCCAGCAGCACGGTGAGCAATTCACCCCTCCACTTT
.	.	TRBV27	TRBJ2-7	CASSTSPGRNYEQYF	TGTGCCAGCAGTACCTCCCCGGGACGGAACTACGAGCAGTACTTC
.	.	TRBV5-1	TRBJ1-1	CASSLDGGLTEAFF	TGCGCCAGCAGCTTGGACGGCGGGCTAACTGAAGCTTTCTTT
.	.	TRBV7-9	TRBJ1-2	CASSLEVFVENGYTF	TGTGCCAGCAGCCTAGAGGTATTTGTTGAGAACGGCTACACCTTC
.	.	TRBV19	TRBJ1-5	CASTPRGHERFNQPQHF	TGTGCCAGTACCCCCCGAGGACATGAACGGTTCAATCAGCCCCAGCATTTT
TRBD2	.	TRBV6-4	TRBJ2-3	CASRPEASGTYTQYF	TGTGCCAGCAGACCTGAGGCTAGCGGCACATATACGCAGTATTTT
.	once	TRBV2	TRBJ2-2	CASLGDTASTGELFF	TGTGCCAGCCTTGGGGACACCGCGAGCACCGGGGAGCTGTTTTTT
.	.	TRBV7-3	TRBJ2-6	CASSQKAGANVLTF	TGTGCCAGCAGCCAAAAAGCTGGGGCCAACGTCCTGACTTTC
TRBD1	.	TRBV15	TRBJ2-1	CATSRKQGVEQFF	TGTGCCACCAGCAGAAAACAGGGGGTTGAGCAGTTCTTC
TRBD2	.	TRBV4-1	TRBJ2-1	CASSQDGAGVGNEQFF	TGCGCCAGCAGCCAAGACGGAGCGGGAGTAGGCAATGAGCAGTTCTTC
.	.	TRBV27	TRBJ2-2	CASSLSGPPPGELFF	TGTGCCAGCAGTTTATCGGGGCCGCCCCCCGGGGAGCTGTTTTTT
.	.	TRBV28	TRBJ1-5	CASNLLQGTQPQHF	TGTGCCAGTAACTTACTTCAGGGGACTCAGCCCCAGCATTTT
.	.	TRBV20-1	TRBJ1-1	CSAPGQRNTEAFF	TGCAGTGCTCCGGGACAAAGAAACACTGAAGCTTTCTTT
TRBD2	.	TRBV12-3/TRBV12-4	TRBJ2-3	CASSKWTSGSTDTQYF	TGTGCCAGCAGTAAGTGGACTAGCGGGAGCACAGATACGCAGTATTTT
TRBD1	.	TRBV20-1	TRBJ1-5	CSAVQGALDQPQHF	TGCAGTGCTGTACAGGGGGCTTTGGATCAGCCCCAGCATTTT
.	.	TRBV6-2/TRBV6-3	TRBJ1-5	CASTDSNQPQHF	TGTGCCAGCACGGATAGCAATCAGCCCCAGCATTTT
.	.	TRBV7-9	TRBJ2-1	CASTINISAFF	TGTGCCAGCACCATCAATATAAGTGCGTTCTTC
.	.	TRBV7-2	TRBJ1-1	CASSRRTVGANAEAFF	TGTGCCAGCAGCCGACGGACAGTGGGGGCCAACGCTGAAGCTTTCTTT
TRBD2	.	TRBV29-1	TRBJ2-2	CSVEERSGGVNTGELFF	TGCAGCGTTGAAGAAAGGTCGGGAGGGGTCAACACCGGGGAGCTGTTTTTT
TRBD2	.	TRBV11-2	TRBJ2-7	CASSFREAGGIPYEQYF	TGTGCCAGCAGCTTTCGTGAAGCGGGGGGAATCCCCTACGAGCAGTACTTC
.	.	TRBV18	TRBJ1-1	CASSSTPNTEAFF	TGTGCCAGCTCATCGACACCGAACACTGAAGCTTTCTTT
TRBD2	once	TRBV6-2/TRBV6-3	TRBJ2-3	CASSYGNSGGVRPDVSSF	TGTGCCAGCAGTTATGGGAATAGCGGGGGGGTACGCCCCGATGTGTCAAGTTTT
.	.	TRBV20-1	TRBJ1-1	CSASGRNTEAFF	TGCAGTGCTAGCGGTCGCAACACTGAAGCTTTCTTT
TRBD1	.	TRBV20-1	TRBJ1-5	CSATDRGIQPQHF	TGCAGTGCCACCGACAGGGGAATCCAGCCCCAGCATTTT